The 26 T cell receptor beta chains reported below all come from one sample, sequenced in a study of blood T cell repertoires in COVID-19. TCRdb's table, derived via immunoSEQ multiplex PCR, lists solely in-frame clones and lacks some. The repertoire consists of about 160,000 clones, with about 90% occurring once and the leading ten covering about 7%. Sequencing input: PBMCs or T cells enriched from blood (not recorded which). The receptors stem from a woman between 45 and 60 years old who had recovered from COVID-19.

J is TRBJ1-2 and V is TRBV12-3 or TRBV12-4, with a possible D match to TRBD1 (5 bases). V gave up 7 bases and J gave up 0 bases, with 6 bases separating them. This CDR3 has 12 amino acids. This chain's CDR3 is CASKQANYGYTF. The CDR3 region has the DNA TGTGCCAGCAAACAGGCTAACTATGGCTACACCTTC.

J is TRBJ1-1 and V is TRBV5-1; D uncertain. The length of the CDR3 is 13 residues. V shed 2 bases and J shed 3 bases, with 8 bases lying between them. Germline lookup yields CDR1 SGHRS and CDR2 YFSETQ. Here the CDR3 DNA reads TGCGCCAGCAGCTTAGCAGGATACACTGAAGCTTTCTTT. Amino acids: CASSLAGYTEAFF.

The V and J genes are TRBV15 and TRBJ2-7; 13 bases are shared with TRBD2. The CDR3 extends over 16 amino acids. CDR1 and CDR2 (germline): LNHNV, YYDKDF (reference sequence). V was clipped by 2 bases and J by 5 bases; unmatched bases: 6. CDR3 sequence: CATSRKGLAGVDEQYF. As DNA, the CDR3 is TGTGCCACCAGCAGAAAAGGACTAGCGGGAGTGGACGAGCAGTACTTC.

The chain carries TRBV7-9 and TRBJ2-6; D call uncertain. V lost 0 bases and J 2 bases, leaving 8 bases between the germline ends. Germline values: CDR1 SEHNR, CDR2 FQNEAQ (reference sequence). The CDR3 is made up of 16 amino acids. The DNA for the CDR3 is TGTGCCAGCAGCTTAGCGTTGGCAGCTGGGGCCAACGTCCTGACTTTC. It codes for CASSLALAAGANVLTF.

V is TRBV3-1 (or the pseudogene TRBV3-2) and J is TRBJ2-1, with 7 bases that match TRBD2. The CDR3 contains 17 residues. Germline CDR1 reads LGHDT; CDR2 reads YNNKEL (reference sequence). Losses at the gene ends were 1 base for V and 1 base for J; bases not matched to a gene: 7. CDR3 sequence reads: CASSQGEAGPSYNEQFF. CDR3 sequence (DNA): TGTGCCAGCAGCCAAGGGGAAGCGGGACCTTCCTACAATGAGCAGTTCTTC.

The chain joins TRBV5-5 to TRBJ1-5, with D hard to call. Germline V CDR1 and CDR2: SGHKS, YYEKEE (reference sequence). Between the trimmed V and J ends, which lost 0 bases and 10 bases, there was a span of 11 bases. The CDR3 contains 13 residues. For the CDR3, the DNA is TGTGCCAGCAGCTTGGGCGGGATCTATCCCCAGCATTTT. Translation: CASSLGGIYPQHF.

CDR3 in amino acids: CASSAGGGLAFF. The CDR3 DNA sequence: TGTGCCAGCTCGGCCGGGGGGGGGCTAGCTTTCTTT. The J gene is TRBJ1-1, the V gene TRBV27, with D possibly being TRBD1 (6 bases). V lost 8 bases and J lost 10, with 17 bases in between. The CDR3 sequence is 12 residues long. Germline V CDR1 and CDR2: MNHEY, SMNVEV (reference sequence).

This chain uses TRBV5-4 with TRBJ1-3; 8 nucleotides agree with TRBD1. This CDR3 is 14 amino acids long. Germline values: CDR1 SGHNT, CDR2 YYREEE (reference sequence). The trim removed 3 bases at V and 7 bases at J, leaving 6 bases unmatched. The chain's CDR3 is CASSSRRQGNTIYF. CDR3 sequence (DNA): TGTGCCAGCAGCTCCCGACGACAGGGGAACACCATATATTTT.

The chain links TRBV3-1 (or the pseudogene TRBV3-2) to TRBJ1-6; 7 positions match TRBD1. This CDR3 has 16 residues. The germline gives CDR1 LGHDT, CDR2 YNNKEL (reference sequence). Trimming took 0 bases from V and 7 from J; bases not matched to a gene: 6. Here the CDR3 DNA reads TGTGCCAGCAGCCAAGATCCGGGACAGTGGAATTCACCCCTCCACTTT. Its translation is CASSQDPGQWNSPLHF.

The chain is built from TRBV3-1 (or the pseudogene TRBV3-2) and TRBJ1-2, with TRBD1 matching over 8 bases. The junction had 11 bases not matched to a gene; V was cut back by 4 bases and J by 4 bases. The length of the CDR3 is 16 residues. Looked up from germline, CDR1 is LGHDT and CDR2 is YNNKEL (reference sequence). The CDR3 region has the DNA TGTGCCAGCAGCCCGCGTCCCAGGGGGCTTAGCTATGGCTACACCTTC. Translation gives CASSPRPRGLSYGYTF.

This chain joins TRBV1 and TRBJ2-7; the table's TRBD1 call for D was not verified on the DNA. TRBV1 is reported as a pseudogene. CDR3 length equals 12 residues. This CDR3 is CTSGQGHYEQYF. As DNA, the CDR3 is TGCACCAGCGGACAGGGCCACTACGAGCAGTACTTC.

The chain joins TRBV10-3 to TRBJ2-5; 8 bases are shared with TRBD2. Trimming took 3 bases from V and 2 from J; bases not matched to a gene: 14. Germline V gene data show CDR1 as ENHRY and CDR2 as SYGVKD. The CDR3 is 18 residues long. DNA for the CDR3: TGTGCCATCAGTGACGGGGGAAGTGGCGGGAGGCTTCAAGAGACCCAGTACTTC. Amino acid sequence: CAISDGGSGGRLQETQYF.

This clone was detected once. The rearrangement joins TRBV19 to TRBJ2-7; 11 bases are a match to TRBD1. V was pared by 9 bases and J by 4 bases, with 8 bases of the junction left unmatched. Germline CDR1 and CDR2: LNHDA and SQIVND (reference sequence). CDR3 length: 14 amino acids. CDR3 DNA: TGTGCCAGCAGCCGTGGGGACAGGGGGTACGAGCAGTACTTC. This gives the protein CASSRGDRGYEQYF.

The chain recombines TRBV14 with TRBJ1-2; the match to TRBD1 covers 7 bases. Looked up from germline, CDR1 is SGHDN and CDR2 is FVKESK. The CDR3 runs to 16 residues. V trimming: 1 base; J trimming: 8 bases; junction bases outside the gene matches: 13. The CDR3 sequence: CASSQAGTAQAGGYTF. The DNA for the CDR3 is TGTGCCAGCAGCCAAGCCGGGACAGCTCAGGCGGGGGGCTACACCTTC.

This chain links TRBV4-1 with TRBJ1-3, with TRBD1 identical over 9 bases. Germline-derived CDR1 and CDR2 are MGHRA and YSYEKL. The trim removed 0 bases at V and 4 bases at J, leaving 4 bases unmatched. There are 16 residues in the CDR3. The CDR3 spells CASSQDKGQGGNTIYF. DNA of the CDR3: TGCGCCAGCAGCCAAGATAAGGGACAGGGCGGAAACACCATATATTTT.

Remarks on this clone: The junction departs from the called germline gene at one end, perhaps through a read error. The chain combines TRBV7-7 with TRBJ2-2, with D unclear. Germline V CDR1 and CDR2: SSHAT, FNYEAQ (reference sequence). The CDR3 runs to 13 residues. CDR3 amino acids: CASSFGNTGELFF. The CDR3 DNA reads TGTGCTAGCAGCTTCGGGAACACCGGGGAGCTGTTTTTT.

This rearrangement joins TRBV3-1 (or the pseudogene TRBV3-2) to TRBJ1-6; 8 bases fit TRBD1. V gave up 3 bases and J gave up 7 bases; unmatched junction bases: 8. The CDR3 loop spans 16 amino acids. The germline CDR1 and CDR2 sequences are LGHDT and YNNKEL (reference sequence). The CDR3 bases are TGTGCCAGCAGCCAGATCAGGGGGCTAAGAAATTCACCCCTCCACTTT. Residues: CASSQIRGLRNSPLHF.

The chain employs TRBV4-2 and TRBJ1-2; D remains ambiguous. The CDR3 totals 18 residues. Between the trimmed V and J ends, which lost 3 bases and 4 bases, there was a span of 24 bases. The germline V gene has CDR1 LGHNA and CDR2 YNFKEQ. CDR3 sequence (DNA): TGTGCCAGCAGCCATCCAGTTGTGGGCCCCTCACCAGGCTATGGCTACACCTTC. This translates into CASSHPVVGPSPGYGYTF.

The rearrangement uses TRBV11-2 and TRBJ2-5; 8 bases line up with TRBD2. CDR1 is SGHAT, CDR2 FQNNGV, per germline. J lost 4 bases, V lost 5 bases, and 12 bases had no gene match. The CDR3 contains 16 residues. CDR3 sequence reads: CASSRPGREVRETQYF. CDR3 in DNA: TGTGCCAGCAGCCGCCCGGGGCGGGAGGTTCGAGAGACCCAGTACTTC.

The chain's CDR3 is CASSDLGTSGKGGELFF. DNA of the CDR3: TGTGCCAGCAGTGATCTGGGGACTAGCGGGAAGGGCGGGGAGCTGTTTTTT. The genes are TRBV25-1 and TRBJ2-2, with 13 bases fitting TRBD2. V was pared by 3 bases and J by 7 bases, with 8 bases of the junction left unmatched. The germline gives CDR1 MGHDK, CDR2 SYGVNS. CDR3 length: 17 residues.

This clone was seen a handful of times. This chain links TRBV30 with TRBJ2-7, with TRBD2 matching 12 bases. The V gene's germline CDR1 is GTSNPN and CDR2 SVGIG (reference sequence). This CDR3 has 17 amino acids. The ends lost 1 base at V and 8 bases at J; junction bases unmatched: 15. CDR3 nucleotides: TGTGCCTGGAGTGCCACCAGGACTAGCGGGACCCCTATTAAGCAGTACTTC. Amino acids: CAWSATRTSGTPIKQYF.

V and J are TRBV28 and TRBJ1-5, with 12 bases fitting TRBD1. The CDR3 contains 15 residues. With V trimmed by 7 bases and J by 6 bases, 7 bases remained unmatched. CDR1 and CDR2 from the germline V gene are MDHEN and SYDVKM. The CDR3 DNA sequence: TGTGCCAGCAACCCTGGGACAGGGGGCGGTCAGCCCCAGCATTTT. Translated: CASNPGTGGGQPQHF.

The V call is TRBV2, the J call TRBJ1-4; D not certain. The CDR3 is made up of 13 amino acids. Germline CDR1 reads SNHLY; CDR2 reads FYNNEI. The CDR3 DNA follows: TGTGCTACCCGAAGCTCAACTAATGAAAAACTGTTTTTT. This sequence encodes CATRSSTNEKLFF. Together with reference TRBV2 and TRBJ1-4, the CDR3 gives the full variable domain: EPEVTQTPSHQVTQMGQEVILRCVPISNHLYFYWYRQILGQKVEFLVSFYNNEISEKSEIFDDQFSVERPDGSNFTLKIRSTKLEDSAMYFCATRSSTNEKLFFGSGTQLSVL.

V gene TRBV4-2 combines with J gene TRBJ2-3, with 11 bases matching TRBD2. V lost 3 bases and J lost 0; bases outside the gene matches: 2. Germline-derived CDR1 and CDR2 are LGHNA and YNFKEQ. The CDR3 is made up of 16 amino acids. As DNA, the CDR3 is TGTGCCAGCAGCCAGGGACTAGCGGCTAGCACAGATACGCAGTATTTT. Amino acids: CASSQGLAASTDTQYF.

CDR3 sequence reads: CASSEAGAGDFEQYF. CDR3 nucleotide sequence: TGTGCCAGCAGTGAAGCGGGAGCGGGAGACTTCGAGCAGTACTTC. The chain joins TRBV6-1 to TRBJ2-7; 8 nucleotides align to TRBD2. The CDR3 length is 15 residues. J was trimmed by 6 bases and V by 0 bases; bases with no gene match: 7. CDR1 is MNHNS and CDR2 is SASEGT in the germline V gene.

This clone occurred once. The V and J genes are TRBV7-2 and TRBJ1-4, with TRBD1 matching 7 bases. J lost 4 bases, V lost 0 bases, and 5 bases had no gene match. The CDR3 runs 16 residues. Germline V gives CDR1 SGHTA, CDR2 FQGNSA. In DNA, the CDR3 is TGTGCCAGCAGCTTAGCGCCCCCAGGGGGTAATGAAAAACTGTTTTTT. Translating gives CASSLAPPGGNEKLFF.